These 7 T cell receptor beta chains share one sample of origin, sequenced in a study of cytomegalovirus exposure and HLA in healthy donors. The PCR had 60 Vbeta and 13 Jbeta primers. Clones were read by immunoSEQ multiplex PCR, and TCRdb kept only the in-frame ones, dropping some. Counted here are roughly 130,000 clones, 55% to 80% occurring once; the ten biggest clones make up around 1.4%. The sequencing input was PBMCs. The origin of the receptors is a woman between 35 and 50 years old in good health and CMV-seronegative.

As to this clone: Sequence at one end of the junction differs from germline and may be a read error. In the same sample, other DNA sequences code for this CDR3. The chain employs TRBV5-1 and TRBJ2-1; D might be TRBD2 (6 bases). The CDR3 runs to 16 residues. Germline values: CDR1 SGHRS, CDR2 YFSETQ. This chain's CDR3 is CASSLGGLGEYNEQFF. In nucleotides, the CDR3 is TGTGCCAGCAGCTTGGGAGGCCTTGGGGAGTACAATGAGCAGTTCTTC.

The chain joins TRBV5-1 to TRBJ2-3, with TRBD1 matching over 11 bases. The CDR3 is 15 residues long. V gave up 3 bases and J gave up 6 bases; unmatched junction bases: 6. CDR1 is SGHRS, CDR2 YFSETQ, per germline. This CDR3 reads CASSSGQGVGDTQYF. CDR3 in DNA: TGCGCCAGCAGCTCGGGACAGGGGGTCGGTGATACGCAGTATTTT.

The rearrangement uses TRBV6-5 and TRBJ2-3; D is perhaps TRBD1 (6 bases). Trimming shortened V by 4 bases and J by 4 bases, and 15 bases separated the two germline ends. The CDR3 sequence is 15 residues long. In germline, CDR1 is MNHEY, CDR2 SVGAGI. The CDR3 DNA reads as TGTGCCAGCAGTTCACGGAACAGGGCGTCAGATACGCAGTATTTT. Translating it yields CASSSRNRASDTQYF.

This clone was counted between two and nine times. The chain links TRBV6-6 to TRBJ2-7, with 7 bases matching TRBD2. V shed 5 bases, J shed 5 bases, and the junction held 9 bases outside the gene matches. Germline-derived CDR1 and CDR2 are MNHNY and SVGAGI (reference sequence). This CDR3 comprises 14 residues. The CDR3: CASSAESTSNEQYV. In nucleotides, the CDR3 is TGTGCCAGCAGTGCCGAGTCGACTAGCAACGAGCAGTACGTC.

This chain links TRBV18 with TRBJ1-3; 8 bases line up with TRBD1. The CDR3 is 15 amino acids. CDR1 KGHSH and CDR2 LQKENI come from the germline V gene. J was trimmed by 4 bases and V by 6 bases; bases with no gene match: 8. The DNA of the CDR3 is TGTGCCAGCTCCCCGCGGCAGGGGGCAGGAAACACCATATATTTT. This codes for CASSPRQGAGNTIYF.

The table lists this clone with a count of one. The chain has TRBV6-4 and TRBJ2-2; perhaps TRBD2 as D (6 bases). The V gene's germline CDR1 is MRHNA and CDR2 SNTAGT. Deletions cut 11 bases from V and 2 bases from J, with 12 bases between. The CDR3 consists of 13 residues. CDR3 in amino acids: CAVSGVNTGELFF. CDR3 coding DNA: TGTGCCGTGTCGGGGGTTAACACCGGGGAGCTGTTTTTT.

In this sample, this clone turned up once. V gene TRBV27 combines with J gene TRBJ1-2; a weak D match, TRBD1 (5 bases). The germline V gene encodes CDR1 MNHEY and CDR2 SMNVEV (reference sequence). V lost 4 bases to trimming and J lost 8 bases, with 8 bases between them. The CDR3 is made up of 11 amino acids. This CDR3 reads CASSWRGGYTF. CDR3 bases: TGTGCCAGCAGTTGGCGGGGGGGCTACACCTTC.